These 14 T cell receptor beta chains were all obtained from the same sample, sequenced in a study of blood T cell repertoires in COVID-19. Here immunoSEQ multiplex PCR was the method, and the copy in TCRdb shows in-frame clones only, minus some. The sample yields more than 150,000 clones, about 86% seen once. Sequenced sample: peripheral blood. These receptors originate from a man between 65 and 80 years old with active or convalescent COVID-19.

The chain is built from TRBV6-6 and TRBJ1-1; a possible D gene is TRBD1 (6 bases). Trimming stripped 3 bases from V and 2 bases from J, with 13 bases between. CDR3 length: 15 amino acids. Germline CDR1 MNHNY, CDR2 SVGAGI (reference sequence). This chain's CDR3 is CASSYWGGQNTEAFF. For the CDR3, the DNA is TGTGCCAGCAGTTATTGGGGGGGCCAAAACACTGAAGCTTTCTTT.

This rearrangement joins TRBV6-5 to TRBJ1-5; D remains ambiguous. The ends were cut back, 2 bases at V and 6 bases at J, with 11 bases in the middle. The CDR3 covers 14 residues. CDR1 MNHEY and CDR2 SVGAGI come from the germline V gene. Here the CDR3 reads CASSYVGGLQPQHF. The CDR3 DNA follows: TGTGCCAGCAGTTACGTTGGTGGGCTTCAGCCCCAGCATTTT.

The rearrangement uses TRBV2 and TRBJ2-5; unclear D gene. The CDR3 runs to 13 residues. Germline V gene sequence: CDR1 SNHLY, CDR2 FYNNEI. Trimming took off 7 bases at V and 4 bases at J, with 13 bases between the two ends. In DNA form, the CDR3 reads TGTGCCAGCACCCTAAGCCGCGGAGAGACCCAGTACTTC. This sequence encodes CASTLSRGETQYF.

The CDR3 DNA reads as TGTGCCAGCAGCCCTCCGGGACAGGTCAATCAGCCCCAGCATTTT. It translates to CASSPPGQVNQPQHF. This rearrangement joins TRBV7-9 to TRBJ1-5, with 8 nucleotides matching TRBD1. CDR1 and CDR2 from the germline V gene are SEHNR and FQNEAQ (reference sequence). The CDR3 consists of 15 residues. V was pared by 5 bases and J by 3 bases, with 6 bases of the junction left unmatched.

The V gene is TRBV19, the J gene TRBJ2-1, with 16 bases lining up with TRBD2. Trimming at V came to 5 bases and at J to 5 bases, leaving 9 bases not matched to a gene. The CDR3 length is 18 residues. Germline V lookup: CDR1 LNHDA, CDR2 SQIVND (reference sequence). DNA of the CDR3: TGTGCCAGTAGTCCCATCGGGACTAGCGGGAGGGATAACAATGAGCAGTTCTTC. Protein sequence: CASSPIGTSGRDNNEQFF.

This clone was counted once. The CDR3 bases are TGTGCCAGCAGCCCCGGGTTTACGGGGGGGTCGCGGCAAGAGACCCAGTACTTC. It specifies CASSPGFTGGSRQETQYF. The chain combines TRBV5-4 with TRBJ2-5; the match to TRBD2 covers 8 bases. The CDR3 runs 18 residues. Per the germline V gene, CDR1 is SGHNT and CDR2 is YYREEE (reference sequence). V shed 4 bases, J shed 2 bases, and the junction held 16 bases outside the gene matches.

J is TRBJ1-2 and V is TRBV5-1; the match to TRBD1 covers 8 bases. Germline CDR1 and CDR2: SGHRS and YFSETQ. There are 17 residues in the CDR3. J was trimmed by 7 bases and V by 4 bases; bases with no gene match: 18. The CDR3 DNA sequence: TGCGCCAGCAGCCTACCCCTGGGGATACAGGGGGATGGTGGCTACACCTTC. Its protein product is CASSLPLGIQGDGGYTF.

The rearrangement joins TRBV15 to TRBJ2-3; D not certain. The CDR3 runs to 12 residues. The V end was cut by 3 bases, the J end by 3 bases, with 4 bases between. Looked up from germline, CDR1 is LNHNV and CDR2 is YYDKDF (reference sequence). The CDR3: CATSSRTDTQYF. The CDR3 DNA reads TGTGCCACCAGCAGCAGAACAGATACGCAGTATTTT.

The table lists this clone with a few counts. V usage is TRBV19 and J usage is TRBJ1-5; 8 positions agree with TRBD1. CDR1 is LNHDA, CDR2 SQIVND, per germline (reference sequence). The CDR3 is made up of 16 amino acids. J gave up 7 bases and V 1 base, and 9 bases lay outside the gene matches. The CDR3 DNA is TGTGCCAGTAGTATAGGGGGCAGGGGGCGAGGGCAGCCCCAGCATTTT. Translating gives CASSIGGRGRGQPQHF.

The V gene is TRBV6-2 or TRBV6-3, the J gene TRBJ1-1, with D perhaps TRBD1 (6 bases). Germline values: CDR1 MNHEY, CDR2 SVGEGT. Trimming removed 5 bases from V and 0 bases from J, with 13 bases in between. This CDR3 is 15 amino acids long. CDR3 coding DNA: TGTGCCAGCAGTCTCCGGGACAATTTGAACACTGAAGCTTTCTTT. Translated: CASSLRDNLNTEAFF.

The chain links TRBV7-2 to TRBJ1-4, with D possibly matching TRBD1 (5 bases). CDR1 is SGHTA, CDR2 FQGNSA, per germline. This CDR3 is 15 amino acids long. The germline V and J ends were trimmed by 5 bases and 7 bases, with 17 bases remaining between them. CDR3 DNA sequence: TGTGCCAGCAGCCCATCCAGGGCACTCCGTGAAAAACTGTTTTTT. Its translation: CASSPSRALREKLFF.

The rearrangement joins TRBV29-1 to TRBJ2-1, with D tentatively TRBD2 (6 bases). Germline V gene data show CDR1 as SQVTM and CDR2 as ANQGSEA. The CDR3 extends over 12 amino acids. Trimming took off 4 bases at V and 8 bases at J, with 12 bases between the two ends. As DNA, the CDR3 is TGCAGCGTTGGCGCGGGGCGCTATGAGCAGTTCTTC. Translating it yields CSVGAGRYEQFF.

The chain has TRBV5-1 and TRBJ1-2, with a possible D match to TRBD1 (6 bases). The CDR3 runs to 12 residues. The V and J ends lost 4 bases and 3 bases respectively, with 7 bases between them. Germline V gene data show CDR1 as SGHRS and CDR2 as YFSETQ. CDR3 bases: TGCGCCAGCAGCGGGACACACTATGGCTACACCTTC. Its protein is CASSGTHYGYTF. The complete variable domain, with remaining parts taken from reference TRBV5-1 and TRBJ1-2, reads KAGVTQTPRYLIKTRGQQVTLSCSPISGHRSVSWYQQTPGQGLQFLFEYFSETQRNKGNFPGRFSGRQFSNSRSEMNVSTLELGDSALYLCASSGTHYGYTFGSGTRLTVV.

This chain joins TRBV7-2 and TRBJ2-7, with a possible D match to TRBD2 (6 bases). The CDR3 is made up of 15 amino acids. Germline lookup yields CDR1 SGHTA and CDR2 FQGNSA. Trimming removed 0 bases at V and 6 bases at J, with 15 bases between. CDR3 residues: CASSLAGGGPGEQYF. The CDR3 DNA follows: TGTGCCAGCAGCTTAGCGGGAGGAGGACCGGGCGAGCAGTACTTC.